This T cell receptor (beta chain) was observed in a study of blood T cells in healthy people across ages. For the second PCR, which ran for about 6 to 12 cycles, a sample-barcoded 5' primer and a J-beta primer mix were used. Each of the cDNA molecules was tagged by a template-switch adaptor with 12 random nucleotides. MiXCR was run by TCRdb on the 5' RACE reads, yielding one entry per CDR3 protein. Among approximately 1,000,000 distinct CDR3 sequences listed, roughly 45% were seen once. V gave up 3 bases and J gave up 7 bases, with 13 bases separating them. The CDR3 covers 13 residues. Germline lookup yields CDR1 SQVTM and CDR2 ANQGSEA. Donor samples were obtained from healthy Caucasian individuals from Russia, aged 6 to 90. The sample, roughly 9.1 milliliters of peripheral blood, was drawn from each donor.

The clonotype was recovered from an older woman in good health. J is TRBJ1-5 and V is TRBV29-1; D remains unclear. Sequenced material: blood. CDR3 bases: TGCAGCGTTGACGAAGGGTTGGGACAGCCCCAGCATTTT. It specifies CSVDEGLGQPQHF. The whole variable domain, remainder taken from reference TRBV29-1 and TRBJ1-5, is SAVISQKPSRDICQRGTSLTIQCQVDSQVTMMFWYRQQPGQSLTLIATANQGSEATYESGFVIDKFPISRPNLTFSTLTVSNMSPEDSSIYLCSVDEGLGQPQHFGDGTRLSIL.